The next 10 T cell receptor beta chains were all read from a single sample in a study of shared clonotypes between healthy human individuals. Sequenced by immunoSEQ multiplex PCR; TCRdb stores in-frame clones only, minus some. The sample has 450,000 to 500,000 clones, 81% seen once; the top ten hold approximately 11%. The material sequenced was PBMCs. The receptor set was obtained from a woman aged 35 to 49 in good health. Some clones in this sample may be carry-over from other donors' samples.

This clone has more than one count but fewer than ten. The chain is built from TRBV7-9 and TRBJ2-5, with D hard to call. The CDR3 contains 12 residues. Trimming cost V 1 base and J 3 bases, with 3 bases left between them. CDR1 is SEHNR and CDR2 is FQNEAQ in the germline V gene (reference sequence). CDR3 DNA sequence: TGTGCCAGCAGCTTAGACAAAGAGACCCAGTACTTC. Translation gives CASSLDKETQYF.

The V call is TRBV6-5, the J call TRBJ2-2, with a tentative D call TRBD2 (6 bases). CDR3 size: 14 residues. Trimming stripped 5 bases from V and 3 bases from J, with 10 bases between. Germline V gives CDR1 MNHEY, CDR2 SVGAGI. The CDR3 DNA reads TGTGCCAGCAGTCGCGGGAAGGACACCGGGGAGCTGTTTTTT. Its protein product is CASSRGKDTGELFF.

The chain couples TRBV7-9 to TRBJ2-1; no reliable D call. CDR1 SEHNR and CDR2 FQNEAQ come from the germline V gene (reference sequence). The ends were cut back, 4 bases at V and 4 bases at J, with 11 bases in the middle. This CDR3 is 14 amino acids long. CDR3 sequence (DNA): TGTGCCAGCAGCTCCCCAGGCGAGTACAATGAGCAGTTCTTC. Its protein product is CASSSPGEYNEQFF.

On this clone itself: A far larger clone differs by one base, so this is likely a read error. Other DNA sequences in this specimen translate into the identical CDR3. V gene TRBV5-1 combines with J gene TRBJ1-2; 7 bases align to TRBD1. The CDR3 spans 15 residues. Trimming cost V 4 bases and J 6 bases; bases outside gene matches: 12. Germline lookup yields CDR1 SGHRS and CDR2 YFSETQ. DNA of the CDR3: TGCGCCAGCAGCCCGAGACCAGGGGGTAGAGATGGCTACACCTTC. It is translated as CASSPRPGGRDGYTF.

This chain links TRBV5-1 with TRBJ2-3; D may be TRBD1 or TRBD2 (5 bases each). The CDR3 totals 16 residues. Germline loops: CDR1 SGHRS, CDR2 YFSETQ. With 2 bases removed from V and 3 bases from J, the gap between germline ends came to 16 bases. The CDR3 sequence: CASSFYGMGRTDTQYF. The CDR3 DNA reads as TGCGCCAGCAGCTTCTACGGGATGGGGCGAACAGATACGCAGTATTTT.

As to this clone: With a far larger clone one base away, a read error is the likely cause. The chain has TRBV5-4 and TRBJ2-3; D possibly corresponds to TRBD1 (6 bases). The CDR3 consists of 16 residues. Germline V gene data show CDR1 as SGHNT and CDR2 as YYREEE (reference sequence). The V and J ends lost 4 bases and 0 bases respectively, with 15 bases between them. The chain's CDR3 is CASSAGVGESTDTQYF. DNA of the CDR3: TGTGCCAGCAGCGCAGGGGTTGGGGAGAGCACAGATACGCAGTATTTT.

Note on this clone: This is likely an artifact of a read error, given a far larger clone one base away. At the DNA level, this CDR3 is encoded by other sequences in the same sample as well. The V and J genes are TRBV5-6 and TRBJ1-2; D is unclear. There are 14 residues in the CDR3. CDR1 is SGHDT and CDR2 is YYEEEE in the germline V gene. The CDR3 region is CASSLAMDGYGYTF. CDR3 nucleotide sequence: TGTGCCAGCAGCTTGGCCATGGACGGCTATGGCTACACTTTC.

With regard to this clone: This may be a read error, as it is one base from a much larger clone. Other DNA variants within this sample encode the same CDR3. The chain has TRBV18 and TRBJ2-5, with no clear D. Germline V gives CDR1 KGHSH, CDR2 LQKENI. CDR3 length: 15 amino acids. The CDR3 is CASSPPPGVQETQYF. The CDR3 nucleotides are TGTGCAAGCTCACCCCCACCCGGAGTACAAGAGACCCAGTACTTC.

CDR3 in amino acids: CASRHRGGSTEAFF. The DNA for the CDR3 is TGTGCCAGCAGGCACAGGGGAGGCAGCACTGAAGCTTTCTTT. The chain has TRBV28 and TRBJ1-1; 7 nucleotides line up with TRBD1. This CDR3 has 14 residues. The germline CDR1 and CDR2 sequences are MDHEN and SYDVKM. The ends lost 6 bases at V and 4 bases at J; junction bases unmatched: 8.

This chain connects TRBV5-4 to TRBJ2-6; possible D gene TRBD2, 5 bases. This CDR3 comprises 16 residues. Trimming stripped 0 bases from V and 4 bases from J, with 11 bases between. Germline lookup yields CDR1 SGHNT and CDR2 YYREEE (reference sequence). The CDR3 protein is CASSLAGVKGANVLTF. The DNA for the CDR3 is TGTGCCAGCAGCTTGGCCGGGGTTAAGGGGGCCAACGTCCTGACTTTC.